The following is a T cell receptor beta chain sequence with its context. Which antigen it targets is not known. Base qualities are not provided; no much larger clone lies one nucleotide away. Donors formed part of the validation cohort, which comprised fewer than 150 subjects and was distinct from the first cohort of 666 subjects. The sample is drawn from a study of cytomegalovirus exposure and HLA in healthy donors (dated by TCRdb to about 2017). With regard to the full study: The 650 to 800 repertoires of the first cohort and the 120 or so validation repertoires were produced on the same platform, according to a later analysis. The study was designed to test whether signatures of past pathogen exposure could be identified by cataloging public T cell receptors. To predict cytomegalovirus infection status, the study combined high-throughput TCR immunosequencing, statistical association of individual TCRs with disease status, and machine learning. A separate validation cohort of 100 to 150 different subjects was used in addition to the roughly 670-subject first cohort. Here is what the overall study found, with its caveats: The classifier was reported to diagnose cytomegalovirus status with high specificity and sensitivity in both the original cohort and the validation cohort. A later analysis lacked HLA typing for the validation cohort, so it scored co-occurrence in that cohort across all 110 or so repertoires. A total of 150 to 200 TCR beta chains were listed by the study as associated with cytomegalovirus. In vitro tests confirmed that a few of the cytomegalovirus-associated TCR beta chains recognize cytomegalovirus antigens. Most TCR sequences were observed very rarely across donors, whereas some public TCRs were present in many individuals. The authors suggested that the approach could potentially be generalized to other disease states and immunological phenotypes. Of the cluster scores, 90% to 95% were above 0 in a later analysis, which found that TCRs clustered in the first cohort also tended to co-occur in the 120 validation repertoires.

Deletion took 4 bases off V and 6 bases off J, with a span of 11 bases between the germline ends. The CDR3 runs 13 amino acids, cysteine and phenylalanine included. Of the read, only the CDR3 DNA is kept; its 39 bases are in frame from base 1. Taken from the germline V gene, the CDR1 and CDR2 loops are SGDLS and YYNGEE. The method behind the library was the immunoSEQ multiplex PCR assay. In the source study's methods: A statistical classification framework was developed to diagnose cytomegalovirus status using the catalog of TCR beta chain sequences. Imported from immuneACCESS, the table was reduced by TCRdb to in-frame sequences with V and J called. These copies leave out some clones; in studies compared against another copy, an unresolved V gene accounts for under half, and the cause of the remainder is not known. The V and J calls and the clone size are those of that table, but D and trimming were determined from the DNA. The sample table shows around 220,000 clones, and about 90% are seen once. Together, the top ten hold 2.9% of the sample.

The rearranged segments are TRBV9 and TRBJ1-5; tentative D gene TRBD1, with 6 bases matching. The TCR was taken from a woman between 18 and 29 years old in good health and CMV-seronegative. The sequencing sample was made of PBMCs. The DNA sequence reads TGTGCCAGCAGCTCGGACAGTACTCAGCCCCAGCATTTT. The resulting protein is CASSSDSTQPQHF.